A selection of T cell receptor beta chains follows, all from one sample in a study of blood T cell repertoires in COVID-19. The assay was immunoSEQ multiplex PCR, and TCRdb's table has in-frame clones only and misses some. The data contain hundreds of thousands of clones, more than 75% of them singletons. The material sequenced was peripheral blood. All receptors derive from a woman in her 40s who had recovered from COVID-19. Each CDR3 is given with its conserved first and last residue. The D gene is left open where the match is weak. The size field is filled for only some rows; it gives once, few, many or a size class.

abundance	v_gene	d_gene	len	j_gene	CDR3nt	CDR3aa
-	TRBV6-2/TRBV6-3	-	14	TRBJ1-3	TGTGCCAGCAGGTACGGGACTGCTGGAAACACCATATATTTT	CASRYGTAGNTIYF
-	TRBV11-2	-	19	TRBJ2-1	TGTGCCAGCAGCTTAGGGGCCTTCCCCGGGACTGCCTCCTACAATGAGCAGTTCTTC	CASSLGAFPGTASYNEQFF
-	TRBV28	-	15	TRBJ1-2	TGTGCCAGCAGTCCCTGGAGAGGGCCATCCTATGGCTACACCTTC	CASSPWRGPSYGYTF
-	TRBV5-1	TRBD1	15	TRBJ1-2	TGCGCCAGCAGCTTGGGGGGACAGGTTATGGATGGCTACACCTTC	CASSLGGQVMDGYTF
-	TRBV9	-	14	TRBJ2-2	TGTGCCAGCAGCCAGGGACAGAACACCGGGGAGCTGTTTTTT	CASSQGQNTGELFF
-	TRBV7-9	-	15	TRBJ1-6	TGTGCCAGCAGCTTAGTTGGAGGGGTTAATTCACCCCTCCACTTT	CASSLVGGVNSPLHF
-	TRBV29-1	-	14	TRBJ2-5	TGCAGCGTGGCGGGACTCCTGAGACAAGAGACCCAGTACTTC	CSVAGLLRQETQYF
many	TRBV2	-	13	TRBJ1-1	TGTGCCAGCAGAGGGAGCCTGAACACTGAAGCTTTCTTT	CASRGSLNTEAFF
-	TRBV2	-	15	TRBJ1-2	TGTGCCAGCAGTCGGAAGGGCAGGGGTGGCTATGGCTACACCTTC	CASSRKGRGGYGYTF
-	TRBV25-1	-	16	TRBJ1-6	TGTGCCAGCAGTGACGTACAGGGCTCCTATAATTCACCCCTCCACTTT	CASSDVQGSYNSPLHF
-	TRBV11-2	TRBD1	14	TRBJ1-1	TGTGCCAGCAGCACCGGACAGGGATCCACTGAAGCTTTCTTT	CASSTGQGSTEAFF
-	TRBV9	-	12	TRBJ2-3	TGTGCCAGCAGCGGGCCCTCAGATACGCAGTATTTT	CASSGPSDTQYF
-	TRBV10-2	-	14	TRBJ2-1	TGCGCCAGCAGTGAGTCCCGGGGGATAGGATCGCAGTTCTTC	CASSESRGIGSQFF
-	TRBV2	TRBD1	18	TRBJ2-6	TGTGCCAGCAGTGACGGGACAGGTCGCCGCTCTGGGGCCAACGTCCTGACTTTC	CASSDGTGRRSGANVLTF
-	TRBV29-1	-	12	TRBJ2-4	TGCAGCGTTGCCGAGGATATAGGCATTCAGTACTTC	CSVAEDIGIQYF
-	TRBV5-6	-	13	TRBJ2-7	TGTGCCAGCAGCCCTTCGGGCGGGTACGAGCAGTACTTC	CASSPSGGYEQYF
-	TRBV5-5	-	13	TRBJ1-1	TGTGCCAGCAGCCTCGGGGGGTTCACTGAAGCTTTCTTT	CASSLGGFTEAFF